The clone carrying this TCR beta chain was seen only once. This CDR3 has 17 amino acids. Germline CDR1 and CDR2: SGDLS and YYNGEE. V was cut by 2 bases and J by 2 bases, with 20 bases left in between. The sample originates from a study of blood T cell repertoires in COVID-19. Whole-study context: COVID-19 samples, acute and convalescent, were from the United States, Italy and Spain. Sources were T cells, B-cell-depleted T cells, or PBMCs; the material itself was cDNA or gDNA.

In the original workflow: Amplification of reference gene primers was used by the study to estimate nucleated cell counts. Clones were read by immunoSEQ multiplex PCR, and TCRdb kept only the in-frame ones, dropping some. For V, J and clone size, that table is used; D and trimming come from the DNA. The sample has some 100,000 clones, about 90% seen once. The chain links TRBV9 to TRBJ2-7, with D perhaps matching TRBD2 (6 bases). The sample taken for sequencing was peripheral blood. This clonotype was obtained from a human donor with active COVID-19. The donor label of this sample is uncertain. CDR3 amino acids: CASSVGDFSGDPYEQYF. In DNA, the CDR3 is TGTGCCAGCAGCGTGGGGGATTTTAGCGGAGACCCCTACGAGCAGTACTTC.